This T cell receptor (beta chain) was observed in a study of blood T cell repertoires in COVID-19. This clone was counted between two and nine times. The sample has other DNA sequences that encode this CDR3 too. The germline CDR1 and CDR2 sequences are MDHEN and SYDVKM. After removal of 5 bases from V and 2 bases from J, the junction contained 5 bases not matched to a gene. The CDR3 is 14 amino acids. The table came from immunoSEQ multiplex PCR; TCRdb's copy has only in-frame clones and leaves some out. Of nearly 350,000 clones in the sample, roughly 87% are singletons; the top ten hold roughly 1%. This chain links TRBV28 with TRBJ2-7; TRBD1 matches 8 bases. The specimen was PBMCs or T cells enriched from blood (not recorded which). The receptor was isolated from a woman aged 25 to 39 who had recovered from COVID-19. The CDR3 nucleotides read TGTGCCAGCAGTCTCGGACAGGGACCCTACGAGCAGTACTTC. Protein product: CASSLGQGPYEQYF.